This T cell receptor (beta chain) is drawn from a study of beta chain features in type 1 diabetes. Study summary: Sorted cells from all samples, numbering 107,917,701, were examined.

Overall study findings and caveats: All four CD4+ subsets of Type 1 diabetes patients contained TCRB CDR3s that were moderately but significantly shorter.

The sample holds one count of this clone. The antigen is unknown. The CDR3 sequence is 12 residues long. In germline, CDR1 is SEHNR, CDR2 FQNEAQ (reference sequence). V was clipped by 1 base and J by 9 bases, with 10 bases between them. Populations obtained by sorting all exceeded 98% purity. Expressed TCRB transcripts were sequenced after all isolated RNA was converted to cDNA. Naive, central memory and regulatory T cell samples averaged around 3.3 million reads. The assay was immunoSEQ multiplex PCR, and TCRdb's table has in-frame clones only and misses some. The sample holds 150,000 or so clones, around 63% seen once.

Source material: naive CD4+ T cells from blood. This clonotype originated in a young man with type 1 diabetes. The chain couples TRBV7-9 to TRBJ2-7; no firm D call. CDR3 residues: CASSLELSVQYF. The CDR3 nucleotides read TGTGCCAGCAGCTTAGAACTATCCGTGCAGTACTTC.